This T cell receptor (beta chain) originates from a study of cytomegalovirus exposure and HLA in healthy donors. Study-level findings and limits: Fewer N-insertions than the approximately 610-donor mean were reportedly shown by an Asian-associated ancestry cluster in a later analysis.

The CDR3 is 16 residues long. Trimming took 4 bases from V and 1 from J, leaving 16 bases between them. Germline-derived CDR1 and CDR2 are KGHSH and LQKENI. Concerning this clone: What it binds is unknown.

PCR primers comprised 60 Vbeta and 13 Jbeta primers. Sequencing used immunoSEQ multiplex PCR; TCRdb keeps in-frame clones, though not all of them. The profile shows 75,000 to 100,000 clones, around three quarters of them singletons. The TCR comes from a man aged 25 to 40 in good health and CMV-seronegative. This chain uses TRBV18 with TRBJ1-1; weak D call: TRBD1 (5 bases). The specimen sequenced was PBMCs. The CDR3 is CASSLQNSQGNTEAFF. The CDR3 nucleotides read TGTGCCAGCTCACTACAGAATTCTCAGGGGAACACTGAAGCTTTCTTT.